This T cell receptor (beta chain) was sequenced for a study of cytomegalovirus exposure and HLA in healthy donors. Study-level results: Fewer N-insertions (relative to the 666-donor mean) were reportedly seen in an Asian-associated ancestry cluster in a later analysis. Judged likely to be a sequencing artifact was a cluster of highly shared sequence variants.

Trimming removed 2 bases from V and 8 bases from J, with 11 bases in between. Per germline, CDR1 MNHNY and CDR2 SVGAGI (reference sequence). This CDR3 comprises 13 residues. This clone occurred a few times. The target antigen is unknown. It was with 60 Vbeta and 13 Jbeta primers that the PCR ran. The method was immunoSEQ multiplex PCR; TCRdb's version includes in-frame clones alone and lacks a portion of them. The sample consists of under 200,000 clones, roughly 85% of them appearing once. This TCR derives from a woman aged 40 to 49 in good health and CMV-seronegative. This chain joins TRBV6-6 and TRBJ2-3, with D maybe TRBD2 (5 bases). The sequencing sample was made of PBMCs. The DNA for the CDR3 is TGTGCCAGCAGTTACGGCGTCGAGGGTACGCAGTATTTT. It specifies CASSYGVEGTQYF.